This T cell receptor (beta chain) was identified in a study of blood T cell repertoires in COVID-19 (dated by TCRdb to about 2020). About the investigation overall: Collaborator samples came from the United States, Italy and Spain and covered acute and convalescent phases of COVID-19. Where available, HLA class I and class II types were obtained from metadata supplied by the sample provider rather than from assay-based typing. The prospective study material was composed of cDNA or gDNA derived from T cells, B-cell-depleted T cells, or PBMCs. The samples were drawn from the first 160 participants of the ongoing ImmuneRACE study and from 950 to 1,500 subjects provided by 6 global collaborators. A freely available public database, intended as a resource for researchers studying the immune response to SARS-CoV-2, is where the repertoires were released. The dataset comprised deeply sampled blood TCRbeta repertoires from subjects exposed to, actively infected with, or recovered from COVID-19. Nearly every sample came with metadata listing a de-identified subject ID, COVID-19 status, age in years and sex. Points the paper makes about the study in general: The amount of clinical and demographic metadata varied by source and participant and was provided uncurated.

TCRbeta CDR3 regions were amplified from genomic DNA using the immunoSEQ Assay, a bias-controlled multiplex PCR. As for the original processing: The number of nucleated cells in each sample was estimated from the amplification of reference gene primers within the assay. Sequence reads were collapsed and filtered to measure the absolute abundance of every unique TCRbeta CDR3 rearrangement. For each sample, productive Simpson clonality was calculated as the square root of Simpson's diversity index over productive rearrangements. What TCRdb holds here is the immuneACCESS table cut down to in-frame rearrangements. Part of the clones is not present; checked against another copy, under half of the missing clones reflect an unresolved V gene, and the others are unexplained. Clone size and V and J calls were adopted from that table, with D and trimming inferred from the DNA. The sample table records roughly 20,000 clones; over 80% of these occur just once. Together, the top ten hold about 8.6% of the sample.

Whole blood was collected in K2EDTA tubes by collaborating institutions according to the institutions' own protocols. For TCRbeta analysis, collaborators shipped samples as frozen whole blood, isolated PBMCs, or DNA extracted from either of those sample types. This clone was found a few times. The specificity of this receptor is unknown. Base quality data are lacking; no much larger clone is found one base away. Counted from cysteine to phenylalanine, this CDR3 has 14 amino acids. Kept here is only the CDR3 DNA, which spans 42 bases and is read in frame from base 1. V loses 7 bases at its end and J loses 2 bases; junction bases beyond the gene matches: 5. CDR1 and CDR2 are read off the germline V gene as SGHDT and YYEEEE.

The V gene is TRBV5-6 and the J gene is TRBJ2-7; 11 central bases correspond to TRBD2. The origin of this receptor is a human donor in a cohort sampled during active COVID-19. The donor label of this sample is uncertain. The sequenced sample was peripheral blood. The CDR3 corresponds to CASCRGLAAYEQYF. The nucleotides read TGTGCCAGCTGCAGGGGACTAGCGGCCTACGAGCAGTACTTC. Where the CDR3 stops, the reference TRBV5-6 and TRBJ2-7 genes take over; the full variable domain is DAGVTQSPTHLIKTRGQQVTLRCSPKSGHDTVSWYQQALGQGPQFIFQYYEEEERQRGNFPDRFSGHQFPNYSSELNVNALLLGDSALYLCASCRGLAAYEQYFGPGTRLTVT.